This TCR beta chain was obtained from a study of T cell repertoires in cytomegalovirus infection. Study summary: The authors used CMV epitopes that were HLA-C-restricted (recently identified) and HLA-B-restricted (well studied). Both a matching HLA type and CMV infection were indicated by public TCR beta signatures.

Study results and limitations: Cumulative public TCR beta family frequency identified CMV carriers with the relevant HLA. CMV-specific TCR beta clonotypes restricted by HLA-C dominated the ex vivo response.

TCRdb passed the reads through MiXCR, listing each CDR3 protein once. The sample has roughly 500,000 distinct CDR3 sequences; roughly a third are singletons. With respect to this clonotype: Its antigen remains unidentified.

Here the sequenced sample was cultured PBMCs, taken from culture after CMV antigen stimulation. This receptor was identified in a human donor in good health (CMV status not recorded). Some clones in this sample may be carry-over from other donors' samples.

In DNA form, the CDR3 reads TGTGCCAGCAGTTCTTCCGGGACAGGGGGCGGGCAGCCCCAGCATTTT. Protein: CASSSSGTGGGQPQHF. The chain has TRBV28 and TRBJ1-5, with 12 bases identical to TRBD1. CDR1 and CDR2 from the germline V gene are MDHEN and SYDVKM. This CDR3 spans 16 amino acids. V dropped 4 bases and J dropped 7; count of bases not matched to a gene: 8.